The present T cell receptor (beta chain) was sequenced within a study of beta chain features in type 1 diabetes (dated by TCRdb to the late 2010s). Regarding the complete study: Patients and healthy donors did not differ in mean age, gender distribution, total cell number or subset yield. A total of 107,917,701 sorted cells were examined across all samples, and RNA yield correlated strongly with the number of cells per subset. The study compared the TCRB repertoires of sorted circulating CD4+ T cell subsets in recently diagnosed type 1 diabetes patients with those in matched healthy donors. Whereas all 28 donors provided naive and central memory subsets, regulatory and stem cell-like memory subsets were isolated from just 8 patients and roughly 8 healthy donors. What the study reported, not specific to this receptor: Only small numbers of individuals were included in the HLA sub-analyses, which left unresolved whether HLA type had any influence on TCRB rearrangement. Type 1 diabetes patients showed a moderate but significant shortening of TCRB CDR3 length in all four CD4+ subsets. Shorter templates might have been favored by PCR, but patient and control samples were amplified and corrected together, so both groups would have been affected equally by any skew. Fewer insertions and more nucleotide deletions at VDJ recombination sites were observed in patients with type 1 diabetes, implying thymic rearrangement abnormalities. Naive, central memory and regulatory TCRB repertoires appeared more similar among patients than among healthy donors. Because cDNA rather than genomic DNA was sequenced, highly expressing activated cells could have been over-represented, although no difference in activation and CD3 levels was found between groups.

The High Capacity cDNA Reverse Transcription Kit was used to reverse transcribe all of the isolated RNA, meaning that expressed TCRB transcripts were what got sequenced. Deep immunoSEQ sequencing was performed on naive, central memory and regulatory T cell samples, with an average of around 3.4 million total reads per sample. After sorted cells were lysed in RLT buffer, RNA was extracted with DNase-treated RNeasy Micro or Mini kits, with the choice depending on cell number. Each cell subset was processed separately to prevent cross-contamination, with patient and healthy donor samples processed together. TCRB sequences were amplified from cDNA with the immunoSEQ multiplex PCR, producing 87-bp fragments spanning the CDR3 region. Amplicons were sequenced on the Illumina HiSeq platform. The authors' analysis ran thus. Synthetic template baselines were used to correct PCR bias computationally, reads within Hamming distance 2 were collapsed, and singletons that could not be merged were discarded. Reads were aligned against IMGT so that V, D and J genes, CDR3 length and insertions or deletions at six rearrangement sites could be assigned. Within each subset, clonotype counts were normalized to the number of sorted cells before true diversity and Gini coefficients were calculated with the tcR R package. The overlap coefficient, calculated on TCRB nucleotide sequences, was used to quantify repertoire sharing. The immuneACCESS repertoire file appears here via TCRdb, limited to in-frame rearrangements. These files lack a portion of the clones; in checked studies, under half of the deficit traces to unresolved V genes, and the cause of the others is not known. The V and J calls and clone size come from that table; D and trimming were worked out from the DNA. In all, the sample holds 150,000 or so clones, and around 8.6% of those were seen once. Approximately 0.56% of the sample comes from the top ten.

Trimming takes 5 bases from V and 1 base from J, and the germline ends sit 11 bases apart. The CDR3 starts with the cysteine, ends with the phenylalanine, and has 14 residues. This entry keeps only the CDR3 DNA: 42 bases, framed from base 1. As encoded in the germline V gene, CDR1 is SNHLY while CDR2 is FYNNEI. About this clone itself: Its antigen specificity is not known. There are no base qualities to consult, and no much larger clone falls within one base.

Each donor gave one peripheral blood draw, around 100 mL on average, collected into heparinised tubes. A BD FACSAria II was used to sort naive, central memory, regulatory and stem cell-like memory CD4+ T cells with a panel that included CD45RO, CCR7, CD25, CD127, CD95 and CD27. Every sorted population had a purity above 95%. PBMCs were separated immediately by Lymphoprep density gradient centrifugation and were stained directly, without being cultured. So that batch effects would be minimized, each experiment stained and sorted samples in pairs, pairing one healthy donor with one patient. This chain is built from TRBV2 and TRBJ1-2; D gene: possibly TRBD1, on 5 matching bases. The sequenced material came from central memory CD4+ T cells from blood. This receptor was obtained from a woman under 30 with type 1 diabetes. The CDR3 sequence is CASSSDSFNYGYTF. DNA sequence: TGTGCCAGCAGTAGCGACAGCTTTAACTATGGCTACACCTTC.